This TCR beta chain is from a study of T cell responses to AZD1222 COVID-19 vaccine. Study conclusions and caveats: As reported, nearly half of all spike-specific TCRs target variant regions that are unmutated.

The germline V gene encodes CDR1 LNHDA and CDR2 SQIVND (reference sequence). The CDR3 extends over 14 amino acids. The V end was cut by 7 bases, the J end by 2 bases, with 13 bases between. As concerns this clone: Its target is not known.

TCRdb's copy holds only in-frame clones and misses some; the assay was immunoSEQ multiplex PCR. This table has 95,000 to 130,000 clones, roughly 93% appearing once. V is TRBV19 and J is TRBJ2-3, with D possibly being TRBD1 (5 bases). This TCR was sampled from an adult who received the AZD1222 COVID-19 vaccine. Sequenced here: peripheral blood, sampled 28 days after the second AZD1222 dose. The chain's CDR3 is CASTAPGYTDTQYF. The CDR3 DNA follows: TGTGCCAGTACCGCCCCAGGGTACACAGATACGCAGTATTTT.